Following are 21 T cell receptor beta chains from one sample sequenced in a study of blood T cell repertoires in COVID-19. Produced via immunoSEQ multiplex PCR; TCRdb's table is partial and in-frame only. The profile covers around 200,000 clones, with about four fifths appearing a single time and 6.5% to 8.5% taken by the ten largest. Sequencing was carried out using peripheral blood. The receptors were gathered from a human donor in a cohort sampled during active COVID-19.

V usage is TRBV7-9 and J usage is TRBJ2-2, with 8 bases aligning to TRBD1. Trimming took 2 bases from V and 8 from J; bases not matched to a gene: 4. This CDR3 contains 14 residues. Germline V gene lookup returns CDR1 SEHNR and CDR2 FQNEAQ (reference sequence). The CDR3, as DNA: TGTGCCAGCAGCTTAACAGGGGGTGTTGGGGAGCTGTTTTTT. Translated, it gives CASSLTGGVGELFF.

The genes are TRBV11-2 and TRBJ2-5; tentative D call: TRBD2 (5 bases). CDR1 is SGHAT and CDR2 is FQNNGV in the germline V gene. With 5 bases removed from V and 2 bases from J, the gap between germline ends came to 15 bases. This CDR3 has 15 amino acids. DNA for the CDR3: TGTGCCAGCAGCCCCAATCGGGGAGCTCAAGAGACCCAGTACTTC. Protein product: CASSPNRGAQETQYF.

V gene TRBV21-1 combines with J gene TRBJ1-1. TRBV21-1 is a known pseudogene. This CDR3 region has 14 residues. The CDR3 region has the DNA TGTGCCATCCTCCAGACTCCCCGGGACACTGAAGCTTTCTTT. This gives the protein CAILQTPRDTEAFF.

V gene TRBV12-5 combines with J gene TRBJ1-1; 7 bases map to TRBD1. The CDR3 length is 14 residues. Germline lookup yields CDR1 LGHNT and CDR2 FRNRAP. With 9 bases clipped from V and 1 base from J, the junction kept 8 bases outside the gene matches. The CDR3 region is CASTSGGKNTEAFF. The CDR3 DNA is TGTGCTAGCACCTCAGGGGGAAAGAACACTGAAGCTTTCTTT.

J is TRBJ2-2 and V is TRBV11-1; D is perhaps TRBD1 (5 bases). The CDR3 has 15 residues. Germline V gives CDR1 SGHAT, CDR2 FQDESV (reference sequence). V lost 1 base, J lost 1 base, and 7 bases lay in between. The CDR3 here is CASSLGQGNTGELFF. For the CDR3, the DNA is TGTGCCAGCAGCTTAGGGCAGGGGAACACCGGGGAGCTGTTTTTT.

This chain links TRBV3-1 (or the pseudogene TRBV3-2) with TRBJ1-5; D not resolved. The germline V and J ends were trimmed by 4 bases and 0 bases, with 4 bases remaining between them. This CDR3 region has 13 residues. CDR1 and CDR2 from the germline V gene are LGHDT and YNNKEL (reference sequence). CDR3 in amino acids: CASSLNSNQPQHF. CDR3 nucleotides: TGTGCCAGCAGCCTTAATAGCAATCAGCCCCAGCATTTT.

The rearrangement joins TRBV27 to TRBJ1-2; possible D gene TRBD1, 5 bases. Between the trimmed V and J ends, which lost 6 bases and 4 bases, there was a span of 15 bases. Germline V lookup: CDR1 MNHEY, CDR2 SMNVEV (reference sequence). The CDR3 extends over 14 amino acids. CDR3 in amino acids: CASRDPGTTYGYTF. In nucleotides, the CDR3 is TGTGCCAGCAGGGACCCCGGGACTACCTATGGCTACACCTTC.

The genes are TRBV5-4 and TRBJ1-4; D might be TRBD1 (5 bases). Trimming cost V 3 bases and J 8 bases, with 14 bases left between them. In germline, CDR1 is SGHNT, CDR2 YYREEE (reference sequence). The CDR3 length is 14 residues. The chain's CDR3 is CASSSGRAGEKLFF. CDR3 sequence (DNA): TGTGCCAGCAGCTCAGGGAGGGCTGGGGAAAAACTGTTTTTT.

V gene TRBV9 combines with J gene TRBJ2-1; D is perhaps TRBD1 (6 bases). The V and J ends lost 0 bases and 7 bases respectively, with 17 bases between them. The CDR3 loop spans 16 amino acids. Germline V lookup: CDR1 SGDLS, CDR2 YYNGEE. This CDR3 is CASSVESRGMKNEQFF. DNA for the CDR3: TGTGCCAGCAGCGTAGAGTCCAGGGGTATGAAAAATGAGCAGTTCTTC. Supplemented by reference TRBV9 and TRBJ2-1, the full variable domain reads DSGVTQTPKHLITATGQRVTLRCSPRSGDLSVYWYQQSLDQGLQFLIQYYNGEERAKGNILERFSAQQFPDLHSELNLSSLELGDSALYFCASSVESRGMKNEQFFGPGTRLTVL.

The rearrangement joins TRBV4-2 to TRBJ1-2; perhaps TRBD1 as D (6 bases). CDR3 length equals 16 residues. Per germline, CDR1 LGHNA and CDR2 YNFKEQ. V was cut by 0 bases and J by 0 bases, with 11 bases left in between. CDR3 in DNA: TGTGCCAGCAGCCAAGATCCCGGACAGTCTAACTATGGCTACACCTTC. This sequence encodes CASSQDPGQSNYGYTF.

This rearrangement joins TRBV6-5 to TRBJ2-5, with unresolved D. CDR3 length equals 15 residues. Trimming pared 7 bases from V and 2 bases from J, leaving 17 bases between. Per the germline V gene, CDR1 is MNHEY and CDR2 is SVGAGI. In nucleotides, the CDR3 is TGTGCCAGCACCGCGAGGTATAACCGTCAAGAGACCCAGTACTTC. This translates into CASTARYNRQETQYF.

This sequence joins TRBV6-6 and TRBJ2-1; 11 bases line up with TRBD2. The CDR3 runs 15 residues. The ends lost 6 bases at V and 8 bases at J; junction bases unmatched: 9. Per germline, CDR1 MNHNY and CDR2 SVGAGI (reference sequence). The CDR3 DNA follows: TGTGCCAGCAGCCTTAGCGGGGGGGCCGTCGATGAGCAGTTCTTC. Residues: CASSLSGGAVDEQFF.

V usage is TRBV19 and J usage is TRBJ1-2; D call uncertain. CDR1 and CDR2 from the germline V gene are LNHDA and SQIVND (reference sequence). The V end was cut by 4 bases, the J end by 3 bases, with 15 bases between. This CDR3 has 15 residues. DNA of the CDR3: TGTGCCAGTAGTAATTCGGTTGGCCTAGACTATGGCTACACCTTC. Amino acid sequence: CASSNSVGLDYGYTF.

The V call is TRBV25-1, the J call TRBJ1-2; 8 bases map to TRBD1. V trimming: 4 bases; J trimming: 4 bases; junction bases outside the gene matches: 5. The CDR3 loop spans 14 amino acids. Per germline, CDR1 MGHDK and CDR2 SYGVNS. The CDR3: CASSGRGPSYGYTF. Here the CDR3 DNA reads TGTGCCAGCAGTGGCAGGGGGCCCAGCTATGGCTACACCTTC.

The chain has TRBV6-5 and TRBJ2-3; tentatively, D is TRBD1 (6 bases). The V gene's germline CDR1 is MNHEY and CDR2 SVGAGI. The CDR3 is 14 amino acids. Trimming took 11 bases from V and 0 from J, leaving 15 bases between them. The CDR3 coding sequence is TGTGCCCTCCGGCAGGGGTCTAGCACAGATACGCAGTATTTT. Translation gives CALRQGSSTDTQYF.

The chain recombines TRBV6-5 with TRBJ1-2; the D gene is possibly TRBD1 (5 bases). The CDR3 covers 14 residues. Germline V lookup: CDR1 MNHEY, CDR2 SVGAGI. Trimming took 7 bases from V and 4 from J, leaving 16 bases between them. The CDR3 sequence is CASIQRGIGYGYTF. The CDR3 DNA sequence: TGTGCCAGCATTCAACGGGGGATTGGCTATGGCTACACCTTC.

This chain connects TRBV5-1 to TRBJ1-1, with D unresolved. CDR3 length equals 15 residues. V lost 0 bases to trimming and J lost 1 base, with 10 bases between them. Looked up from germline, CDR1 is SGHRS and CDR2 is YFSETQ. The CDR3 region is CASSLDPGRNTEAFF. CDR3 DNA: TGCGCCAGCAGCTTGGACCCAGGCAGGAACACTGAAGCTTTCTTT.

The V call is TRBV7-3, the J call TRBJ2-7; TRBD1 agrees at 8 bases. Trimming took 5 bases from V and 0 from J; bases not matched to a gene: 6. The CDR3 spans 15 residues. From germline, CDR1 is SGHTA and CDR2 FQGTGA. CDR3 region: CASSPGQGLSYEQYF. Written as DNA, the CDR3 is TGTGCCAGCAGCCCAGGACAGGGCCTCTCCTACGAGCAGTACTTC.

This clone appeared a single time. V gene TRBV19 combines with J gene TRBJ1-2; 7 bases agree with TRBD1. The CDR3 runs 14 residues. V gave up 3 bases and J gave up 4 bases; unmatched junction bases: 5. Per germline, CDR1 LNHDA and CDR2 SQIVND (reference sequence). Written as DNA, the CDR3 is TGTGCCAGTAGTATCGCAGGGGGACTCTATGGCTACACCTTC. Translating it yields CASSIAGGLYGYTF.

The V and J genes are TRBV11-3 and TRBJ2-3; perhaps TRBD2 as D (6 bases). Germline CDR1 SGHNT, CDR2 YENEEA. V lost 5 bases and J 8 bases, leaving 26 bases between the germline ends. CDR3 length: 17 residues. DNA of the CDR3: TGTGCCAGCAGCAGCGTCGGGGGTGGTATTAGCGATGGTACGCAGTATTTT. The encoded protein is CASSSVGGGISDGTQYF.

Only a few counts were recorded for this clone. The chain joins TRBV27 to TRBJ2-4, with D maybe TRBD2 (5 bases). This CDR3 comprises 16 residues. Trimming pared 4 bases from V and 0 bases from J, leaving 13 bases between. Germline V gene sequence: CDR1 MNHEY, CDR2 SMNVEV (reference sequence). CDR3 loop: CASSSFPGLAKNIQYF. In DNA, the CDR3 is TGTGCCAGCAGTTCTTTCCCGGGGTTAGCCAAAAACATTCAGTACTTC.